The TCR beta chain described here comes from a study of blood T cell repertoires in COVID-19. At the level of the study: Acute and convalescent COVID-19 samples came from the United States, Italy and Spain. PBMCs, B-cell-depleted T cells, or T cells were the source of the cDNA or gDNA that made up the material.

This clone has a single count. As processed by the authors: Counts of nucleated cells, estimated from reference gene primer amplification, were obtained. Profiled with immunoSEQ multiplex PCR; TCRdb holds only in-frame clones, not every one. D and trimming were read from the DNA, whereas the V and J calls and clone size are those reported in that table. The repertoire holds under 95,000 clones, with 87% as singletons. The source of this sequence is a woman of 80 years or more with acute or convalescent COVID-19. What was sequenced was peripheral blood.

DNA for the CDR3: TGTGCCAGCAGCTTCGGGAGGCCGGGGGAGACCCAGTACTTC. This codes for CASSFGRPGETQYF. The V call is TRBV7-2, the J call TRBJ2-5; 7 positions agree with TRBD2. Germline values: CDR1 SGHTA, CDR2 FQGNSA. V shed 3 bases, J shed 5 bases, and the junction held 6 bases outside the gene matches. The CDR3 is 14 residues long.